The present T cell receptor beta chain was sequenced within a study of CD8 T cells in ankylosing spondylitis. 5'-RACE, quantitative and with molecular barcodes, yielded the TCR beta libraries. MiXCR, run by TCRdb on the 5' RACE reads, gives a single entry per CDR3 protein. Found here are about 510,000 distinct CDR3 sequences, about 5.7% of them singletons; the top ten hold roughly 3.3%. This clonotype came up a few times. Its antigen is unidentified. Study-level results: Disease-linked clones reportedly showed significant enrichment in matched ankylosing spondylitis synovial fluid. For ankylosing spondylitis blood, a TCR beta motif of several highly homologous variants appeared characteristic.

The source material was blood, either unsorted or a sorted T cell fraction (not recorded which). The TCR sequence derives from a male donor with ankylosing spondylitis.

This CDR3 reads CASSRTGEDSPLHF. For the CDR3, the DNA is TGTGCCAGCAGTCGAACAGGGGAGGATTCACCCCTCCACTTT. V usage is TRBV4-2 and J usage is TRBJ1-6; TRBD1 matches at 7 bases. CDR1 LGHNA and CDR2 YNFKEQ come from the germline V gene. J was trimmed by 8 bases and V by 6 bases; bases with no gene match: 7. This CDR3 is 14 amino acids long.